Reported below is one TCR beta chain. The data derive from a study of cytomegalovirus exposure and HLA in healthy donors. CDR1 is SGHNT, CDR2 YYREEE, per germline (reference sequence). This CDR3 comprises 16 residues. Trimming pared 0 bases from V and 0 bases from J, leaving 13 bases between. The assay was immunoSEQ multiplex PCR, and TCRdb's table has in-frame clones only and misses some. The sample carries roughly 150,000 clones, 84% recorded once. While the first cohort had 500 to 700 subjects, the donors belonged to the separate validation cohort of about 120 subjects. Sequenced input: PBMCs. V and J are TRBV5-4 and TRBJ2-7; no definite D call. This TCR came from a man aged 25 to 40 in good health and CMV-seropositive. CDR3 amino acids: CASSLDAQASSYEQYF. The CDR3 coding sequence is TGTGCCAGCAGCTTGGACGCCCAGGCCAGCTCCTACGAGCAGTACTTC.